This T cell receptor (beta chain) appears in the sequencing data of a study of regulatory T cells in long-lasting Graves disease (dated by TCRdb to the early 2020s). About the investigation overall: Newly diagnosed Graves' disease patients had taken antithyroid drugs for less than 3 months. This study used TCR sequencing and RNA sequencing of peripheral blood to compare persistent Graves' disease patients against newly diagnosed Graves' disease patients. The study took place in China and was registered as a clinical trial. A total of about 33 samples underwent TCR sequencing, from 13 patients with persistent Graves' disease and approximately 20 patients with newly diagnosed Graves' disease.

Library method: multiplex PCR. Sequencing was carried out with an Illumina HiSeq 4000. CDR3 regions were amplified by Arm-PCR with iRepertoire HTBI primers to construct TCR beta libraries. Gel purification was performed on PCR products prior to sequencing. In the source study's methods: Across samples, around 58 TRBV and over 11 TRBJ segments were identified and used for gene usage analysis of CDR3 amino acid clonotypes. Filtered high-quality paired reads were merged into contigs using COPE and FqMerger. BLAST was used to align contigs to IMGT TRBV, TRBD and TRBJ reference genes, and CDR3 was defined according to IMGT. Any clonotype with a frequency above 0.1% was counted as a highly expanded clone. Repertoire diversity was measured by Shannon entropy, and V-J evenness by the Gini coefficient. A clonotype found in more than one individual was treated as public. TCRdb reprocessing: public reads trimmed at Q25 with fastp, clones called with MiXCR, in-frame beta chains kept. Every distinct CDR3 protein forms one entry, paired with its most common genes and DNA. The V and J calls, along with clone size, are taken from TCRdb and not from the paper's own processing. This sample has approximately 400,000 distinct CDR3 sequences in its table, and about 14% of those were observed once. Over 20% of the sample is in the top ten clones.

V trim: 6 bases; J trim: 7 bases; unmatched bases: 12. Looking up the germline V gene yields CDR1 SNHLY and CDR2 FYNNEI. From the cysteine through the phenylalanine, the CDR3 covers 14 amino acids. Only the CDR3 DNA is retained, 42 bases long and in frame from the first base. What the study reported, not specific to this receptor: Preferential use of TRBV28, TRBJ1-2 and TRBJ2-5 was observed in persistent disease, whereas TRBV20-1 and TRBJ2-1 were favored in newly diagnosed disease. Persistent patients shared more public clonotypes among themselves (around 2,500) than newly diagnosed patients did (approximately 970). Peripheral blood alone was examined, since thyroid tissue, which constituted the primary lesion, could not be accessed. Only the TCR beta chain was sequenced and analyzed. Compared with newly diagnosed patients, persistent Graves' disease patients had lower TCR Shannon entropy and fewer highly expanded clones, which suggests clonal expansion. The authors noted that the small sample size was a limitation that may lower accuracy.

The sample's time point label, in plain terms: newly diagnosed GD, antithyroid drugs for less than 3 months. For both TCR sequencing and RNA sequencing, RNA was extracted from PBMCs using TRIzol. Graves' disease was diagnosed according to American Thyroid Association guidelines. Patients for the study were recruited at an endocrinology department in Xi'an, China. From each patient, about 9 milliliters of peripheral blood was collected into an EDTA anticoagulant tube. PBMCs were isolated by Ficoll Paque Plus density gradient separation without further T cell sorting. RNA quality was checked with an Agilent 2100 Bioanalyzer and agarose gel, and concentration with a NanoDrop 2000. This clonotype showed up many times. Its target antigen remains unknown. Base qualities were left out, and no much larger clone turns up one base away.

The TCR sequence derives from a female donor with Graves disease. The material was peripheral blood mononuclear cells (PBMCs), obtained at new diagnosis, from a patient treated with antithyroid drugs. Rearrangement joined TRBV2 to TRBJ2-7, with 7 bases aligning to TRBD1. The nucleotide sequence is TGTGCCAGCAGCTGGGACAGTCACATGGGGGAGCAGTACTTC. Its coded protein is CASSWDSHMGEQYF.